The TCR beta chain described here comes from a study of T cells in localized non-small cell lung cancer. Study-wide results and limits: Uninvolved nearby lung showed the greatest T cell clonality, exceeding that found in tumor.

Assay used: immunoSEQ multiplex PCR; TCRdb lists only in-frame clones, some missing. The sample has around 78,000 clones, around 81% seen once; the top ten hold 8% to 10%. Looked up from germline, CDR1 is GTSNPN and CDR2 is SVGIG (reference sequence). The CDR3 is 17 residues long. V dropped 0 bases and J dropped 0 bases, with 15 bases sitting between them. This clone was counted once. Its matching antigen is unknown. This receptor was identified in a female donor older than 55 with stage I lung adenocarcinoma. The rearrangement joins TRBV30 to TRBJ2-1; tentatively, D is TRBD1 or TRBD2 (5 bases each). The material sequenced was peripheral blood, taken before any cancer treatment. The CDR3 here is CAWSVGGSATSYNEQFF. The CDR3 DNA is TGTGCCTGGAGTGTTGGGGGAAGTGCTACCTCCTACAATGAGCAGTTCTTC.